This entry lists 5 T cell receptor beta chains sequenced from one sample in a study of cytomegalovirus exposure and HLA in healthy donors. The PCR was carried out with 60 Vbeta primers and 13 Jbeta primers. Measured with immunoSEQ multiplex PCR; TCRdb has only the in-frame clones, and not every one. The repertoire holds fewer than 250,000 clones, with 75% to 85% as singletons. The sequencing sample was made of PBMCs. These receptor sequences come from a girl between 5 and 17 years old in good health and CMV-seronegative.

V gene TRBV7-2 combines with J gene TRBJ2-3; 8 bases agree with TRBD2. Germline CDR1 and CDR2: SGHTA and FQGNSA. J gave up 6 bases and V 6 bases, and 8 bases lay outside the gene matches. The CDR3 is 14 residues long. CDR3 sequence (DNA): TGTGCCAGCAGGCTCGGGGGGGGGTGGGATACGCAGTATTTT. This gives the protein CASRLGGGWDTQYF. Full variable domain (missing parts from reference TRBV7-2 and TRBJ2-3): GAGVSQSPSNKVTEKGKDVELRCDPISGHTALYWYRQSLGQGLEFLIYFQGNSAPDKSGLPSDRFSAERTGGSVSTLTIQRTQQEDSAVYLCASRLGGGWDTQYFGPGTRLTVL.

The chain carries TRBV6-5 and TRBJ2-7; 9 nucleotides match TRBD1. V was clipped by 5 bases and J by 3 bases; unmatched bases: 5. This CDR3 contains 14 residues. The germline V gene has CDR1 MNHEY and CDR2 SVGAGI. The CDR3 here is CASSPGTGRYEQYF. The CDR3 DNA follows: TGTGCCAGCAGTCCAGGGACAGGGCGCTACGAGCAGTACTTC.

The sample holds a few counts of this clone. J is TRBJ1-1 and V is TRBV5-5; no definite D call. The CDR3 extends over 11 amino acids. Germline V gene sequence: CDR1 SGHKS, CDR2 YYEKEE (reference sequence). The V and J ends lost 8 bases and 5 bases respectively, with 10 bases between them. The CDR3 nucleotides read TGTGCCAGTCCGGAGCTTACTGAAGCTTTCTTT. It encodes CASPELTEAFF.

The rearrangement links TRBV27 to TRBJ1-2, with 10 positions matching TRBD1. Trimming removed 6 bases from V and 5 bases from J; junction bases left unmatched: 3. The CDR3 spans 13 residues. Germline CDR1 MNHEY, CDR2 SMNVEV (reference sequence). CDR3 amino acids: CASRKGQGYGYTF. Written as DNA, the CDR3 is TGTGCCAGCAGGAAGGGACAGGGGTATGGCTACACCTTC.

The CDR3 DNA reads as TGCGCCAGCAGCTTGCGGACAGGGGTTAATTCACCCCTCCACTTT. As protein: CASSLRTGVNSPLHF. The chain carries TRBV5-1 and TRBJ1-6; 9 bases line up with TRBD1. This CDR3 comprises 15 residues. Germline lookup yields CDR1 SGHRS and CDR2 YFSETQ. The V gene end was trimmed by 1 base and the J gene end by 6 bases; junction bases not matched to a gene: 2.